This T cell receptor (beta chain) is drawn from a study of blood T cell repertoires in COVID-19. Whole-study context: The study drew acute and convalescent COVID-19 samples from the United States, Italy and Spain.

Sequenced by immunoSEQ multiplex PCR; TCRdb stores in-frame clones only, minus some. The repertoire holds about 40,000 clones, with 80% to 90% as singletons. This clone was recorded a few times. The germline V and J ends were trimmed by 1 base and 3 bases, with 10 bases remaining between them. CDR3 size: 15 residues. The germline V gene has CDR1 SGHAT and CDR2 FQNNGV. This sequence originates from a human donor in a cohort sampled during active COVID-19. The chain uses TRBV11-2 and TRBJ1-5, with D possibly matching TRBD1 (6 bases). Sequenced: peripheral blood. The CDR3 DNA follows: TGTGCCAGCAGCTTAGTCCCAGGGGACAATCAGCCCCAGCATTTT. This gives the protein CASSLVPGDNQPQHF.